This T cell receptor (beta chain) came from a study of blood T cell repertoires in COVID-19. Germline lookup yields CDR1 LNHDA and CDR2 SQIVND (reference sequence). The CDR3 is made up of 15 amino acids. V lost 5 bases, J lost 7 bases, and 11 bases stayed unmatched. This clone appeared a single time. Per the original methods: Nucleated cell number was recorded as an estimate derived from reference gene primer amplification. Sequenced by immunoSEQ multiplex PCR; TCRdb stores in-frame clones only, minus some. The V and J calls and the clone size are those of that table, but D and trimming were determined from the DNA. The sample includes tens of thousands of clones, roughly 89% of them seen just once.

The rearrangement joins TRBV19 to TRBJ1-5; TRBD1 matches 7 bases. The TCR was taken from a young man with acute or convalescent COVID-19. The specimen was peripheral blood. CDR3 coding DNA: TGTGCCAGTAGTGTGGACAGGCAAGAAGGGCAGCCCCAGCATTTT. Translation: CASSVDRQEGQPQHF. The whole variable domain, remainder taken from reference TRBV19 and TRBJ1-5, is DGGITQSPKYLFRKEGQNVTLSCEQNLNHDAMYWYRQDPGQGLRLIYYSQIVNDFQKGDIAEGYSVSREKKESFPLTVTSAQKNPTAFYLCASSVDRQEGQPQHFGDGTRLSIL.